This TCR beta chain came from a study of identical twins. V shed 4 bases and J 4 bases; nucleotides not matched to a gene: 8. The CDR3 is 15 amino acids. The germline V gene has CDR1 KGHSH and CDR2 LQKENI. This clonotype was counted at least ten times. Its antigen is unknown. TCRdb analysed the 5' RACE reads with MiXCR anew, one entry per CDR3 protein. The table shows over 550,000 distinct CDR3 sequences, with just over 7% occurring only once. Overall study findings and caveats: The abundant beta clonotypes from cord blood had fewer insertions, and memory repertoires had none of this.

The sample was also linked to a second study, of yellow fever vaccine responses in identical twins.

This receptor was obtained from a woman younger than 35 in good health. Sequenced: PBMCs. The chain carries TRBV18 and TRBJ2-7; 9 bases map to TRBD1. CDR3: CASSLTGGEGYEQYF. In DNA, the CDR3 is TGTGCCAGCTCACTCACAGGGGGCGAGGGATACGAGCAGTACTTC.